This T cell receptor beta chain came from a study of blood T cell repertoires in COVID-19. The CDR3 runs to 12 residues. Trimming cost V 5 bases and J 13 bases, with 17 bases left between them. Categorization into cohorts depended on clinical history that participants reported. Two negative PCRs, clearance, or symptom resolution had been documented for recovered Cohort 3 donors. Here immunoSEQ multiplex PCR was the method, and the copy in TCRdb shows in-frame clones only, minus some. The sample holds a few hundred thousand clones, 75% to 85% seen once. Material for sequencing was PBMCs or T cells enriched from blood (not recorded which). The receptor was isolated from a man in his forties who had recovered from COVID-19. The V gene is TRBV12-3 or TRBV12-4, the J gene TRBJ2-5, with D possibly being TRBD2 (5 bases). CDR3 nucleotide sequence: TGTGCCAGCAGTCTTATACGGTCGGACTTGTACTTC. It is translated as CASSLIRSDLYF.